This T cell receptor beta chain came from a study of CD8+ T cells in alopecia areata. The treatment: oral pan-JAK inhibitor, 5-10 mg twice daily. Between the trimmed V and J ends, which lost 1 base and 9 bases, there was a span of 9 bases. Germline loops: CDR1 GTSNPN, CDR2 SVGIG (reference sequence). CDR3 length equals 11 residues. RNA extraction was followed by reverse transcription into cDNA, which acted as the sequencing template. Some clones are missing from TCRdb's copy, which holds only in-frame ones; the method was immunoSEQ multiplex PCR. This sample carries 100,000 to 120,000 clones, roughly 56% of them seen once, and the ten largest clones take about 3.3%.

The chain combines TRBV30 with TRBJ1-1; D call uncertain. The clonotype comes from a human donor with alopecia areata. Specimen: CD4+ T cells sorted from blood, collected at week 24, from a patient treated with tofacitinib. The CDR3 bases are TGTGCCTGGAGTGGGGCGGGGAAAGCTTTCTTT. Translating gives CAWSGAGKAFF.